This T cell receptor beta chain emerged from a study of T cells in Graves' hyperthyroidism and ophthalmopathy. The wider study: Peripheral blood was collected at initial diagnosis, before any treatment. Study-wide findings and caveats: Stable hyperthyroidism and ophthalmopathy were separated using 13 V-J signatures.

The source material, RNA transcripts, was used to amplify TCR beta CDR3 regions. RT-PCR in the first round (using the HTBI primer set) targeted the TCR CDR3. TCRdb reprocessed the multiplex PCR reads via MiXCR and lists one record per CDR3 protein. This table holds 140,000 or so distinct CDR3 sequences, 22% found once. After removal of 0 bases from V and 3 bases from J, the junction contained 4 bases not matched to a gene. CDR1 is DFQATT, CDR2 SNEGSKA, per germline (reference sequence). This CDR3 is 14 amino acids long. This clonotype was seen a handful of times. Its antigen is not identified. The specimen was blood. The TCR was taken from a woman between 50 and 59 years old with Graves' hyperthyroidism that later progressed to Graves' ophthalmopathy. The chain has TRBV20-1 and TRBJ2-5, with TRBD1 matching over 7 bases. The DNA for the CDR3 is TGCAGTGCTAGAGATGGGACAGCCAAAGAGACCCAGTACTTC. It translates to CSARDGTAKETQYF.